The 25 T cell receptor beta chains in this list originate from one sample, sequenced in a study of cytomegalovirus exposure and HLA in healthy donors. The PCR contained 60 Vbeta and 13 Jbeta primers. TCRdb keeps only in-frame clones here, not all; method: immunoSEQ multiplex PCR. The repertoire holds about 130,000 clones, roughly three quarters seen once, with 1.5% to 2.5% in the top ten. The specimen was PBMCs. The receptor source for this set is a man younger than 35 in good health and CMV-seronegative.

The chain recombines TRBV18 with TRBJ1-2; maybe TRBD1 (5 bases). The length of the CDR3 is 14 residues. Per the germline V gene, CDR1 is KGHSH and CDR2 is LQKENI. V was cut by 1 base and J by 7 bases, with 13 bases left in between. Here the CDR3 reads CASSPRKGVGGYTF. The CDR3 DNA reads TGTGCCAGCTCACCACGTAAAGGGGTGGGTGGCTACACCTTC.

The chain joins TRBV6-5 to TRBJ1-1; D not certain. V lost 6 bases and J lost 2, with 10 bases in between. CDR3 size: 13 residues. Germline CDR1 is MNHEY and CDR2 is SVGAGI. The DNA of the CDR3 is TGTGCCAGCAGGGCCTTACGAAACACTGAAGCTTTCTTT. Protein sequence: CASRALRNTEAFF.

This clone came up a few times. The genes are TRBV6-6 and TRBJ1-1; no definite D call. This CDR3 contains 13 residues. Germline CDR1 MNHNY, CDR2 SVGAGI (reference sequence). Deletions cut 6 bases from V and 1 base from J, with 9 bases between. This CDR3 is CASRTRGNTEAFF. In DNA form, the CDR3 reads TGTGCCAGCAGGACCAGAGGGAACACTGAAGCTTTCTTT.

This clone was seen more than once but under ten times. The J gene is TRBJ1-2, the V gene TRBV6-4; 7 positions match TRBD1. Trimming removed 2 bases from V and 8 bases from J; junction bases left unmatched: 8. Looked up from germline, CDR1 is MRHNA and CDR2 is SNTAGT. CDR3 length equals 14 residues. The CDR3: CASSDRNRGGGYTF. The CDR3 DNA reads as TGTGCCAGCAGTGACCGGAACAGGGGAGGCGGCTACACCTTC.

The CDR3 is CASSLGQVYNEQFF. In nucleotides, the CDR3 is TGTGCCAGCAGTTTAGGACAGGTGTACAATGAGCAGTTCTTC. V is TRBV6-6 and J is TRBJ2-1; 7 nucleotides line up with TRBD1. The trim removed 4 bases at V and 4 bases at J, leaving 4 bases unmatched. The germline gives CDR1 MNHNY, CDR2 SVGAGI (reference sequence). The CDR3 contains 14 residues.

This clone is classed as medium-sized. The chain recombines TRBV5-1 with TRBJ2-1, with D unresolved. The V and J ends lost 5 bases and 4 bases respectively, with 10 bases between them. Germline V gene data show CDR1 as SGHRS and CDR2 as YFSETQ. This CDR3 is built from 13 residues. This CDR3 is CASRSTPYNEQFF. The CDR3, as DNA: TGCGCCAGCAGATCGACACCTTACAATGAGCAGTTCTTC.

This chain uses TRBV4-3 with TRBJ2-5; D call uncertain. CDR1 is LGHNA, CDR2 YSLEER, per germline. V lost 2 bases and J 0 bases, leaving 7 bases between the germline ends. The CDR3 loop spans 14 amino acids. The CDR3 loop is CASSQNPNQETQYF. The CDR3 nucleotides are TGCGCCAGCAGCCAAAATCCCAACCAAGAGACCCAGTACTTC.

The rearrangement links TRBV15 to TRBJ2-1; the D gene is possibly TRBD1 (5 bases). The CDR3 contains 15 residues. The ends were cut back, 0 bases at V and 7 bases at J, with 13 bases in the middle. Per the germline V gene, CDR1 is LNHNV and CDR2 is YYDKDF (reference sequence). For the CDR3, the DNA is TGTGCCACCAGCAGAGACCTCCGCAGGGTTAATGAGCAGTTCTTC. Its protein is CATSRDLRRVNEQFF.

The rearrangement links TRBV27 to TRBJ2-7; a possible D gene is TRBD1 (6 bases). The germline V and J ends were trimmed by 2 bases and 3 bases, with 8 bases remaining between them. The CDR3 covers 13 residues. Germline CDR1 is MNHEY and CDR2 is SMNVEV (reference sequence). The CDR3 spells CASSLGRGYEQYF. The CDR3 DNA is TGTGCCAGCAGTTTAGGCAGGGGCTACGAGCAGTACTTC.

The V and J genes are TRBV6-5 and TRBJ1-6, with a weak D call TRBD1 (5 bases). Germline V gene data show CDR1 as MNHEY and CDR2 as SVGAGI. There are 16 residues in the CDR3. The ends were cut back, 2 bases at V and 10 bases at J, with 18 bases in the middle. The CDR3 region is CASSYLRGVEGSPLHF. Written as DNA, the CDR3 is TGTGCCAGCAGTTACCTTCGGGGGGTAGAGGGGTCACCCCTCCACTTT.

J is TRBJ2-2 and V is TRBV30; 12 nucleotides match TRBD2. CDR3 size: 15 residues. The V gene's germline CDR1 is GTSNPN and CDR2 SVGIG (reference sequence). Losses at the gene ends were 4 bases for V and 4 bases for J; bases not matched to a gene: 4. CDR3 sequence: CAWTGLAGPTGELFF. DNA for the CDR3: TGTGCCTGGACCGGACTAGCGGGACCCACCGGGGAGCTGTTTTTT.

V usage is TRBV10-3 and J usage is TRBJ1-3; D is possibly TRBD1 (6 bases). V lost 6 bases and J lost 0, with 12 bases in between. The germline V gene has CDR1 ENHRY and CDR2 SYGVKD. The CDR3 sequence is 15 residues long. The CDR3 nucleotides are TGTGCCATCAGGATACAGGGAAGCTCTGGAAACACCATATATTTT. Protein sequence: CAIRIQGSSGNTIYF.

CDR3 DNA: TGTGCCAGCGGAAGACAGTCTCCGAACACTGAAGCTTTCTTT. Translation: CASGRQSPNTEAFF. The rearrangement joins TRBV7-9 to TRBJ1-1, with D maybe TRBD1 (5 bases). V was clipped by 8 bases and J by 1 base, with 14 bases between them. CDR1 and CDR2 (germline): SEHNR, FQNEAQ (reference sequence). This CDR3 comprises 14 residues.

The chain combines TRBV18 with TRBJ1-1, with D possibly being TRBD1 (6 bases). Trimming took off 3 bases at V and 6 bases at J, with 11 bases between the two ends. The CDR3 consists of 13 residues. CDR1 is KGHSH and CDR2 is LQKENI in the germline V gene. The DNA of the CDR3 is TGTGCCAGCTCACCGGTAGGGGGGGCTGAAGCTTTCTTT. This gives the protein CASSPVGGAEAFF.

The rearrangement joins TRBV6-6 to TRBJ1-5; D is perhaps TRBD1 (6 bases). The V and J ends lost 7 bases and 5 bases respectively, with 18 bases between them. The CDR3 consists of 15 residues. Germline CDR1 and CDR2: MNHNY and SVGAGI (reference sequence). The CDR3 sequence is CASMAQARGYQPQHF. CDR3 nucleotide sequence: TGTGCCAGCATGGCGCAGGCGAGGGGGTATCAGCCCCAGCATTTT.

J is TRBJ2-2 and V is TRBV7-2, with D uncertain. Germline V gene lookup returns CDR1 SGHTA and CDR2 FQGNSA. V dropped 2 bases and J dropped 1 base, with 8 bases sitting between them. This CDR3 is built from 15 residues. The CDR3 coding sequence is TGTGCCAGCAGCTTATTTCGGGTGAACACCGGGGAGCTGTTTTTT. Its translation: CASSLFRVNTGELFF.

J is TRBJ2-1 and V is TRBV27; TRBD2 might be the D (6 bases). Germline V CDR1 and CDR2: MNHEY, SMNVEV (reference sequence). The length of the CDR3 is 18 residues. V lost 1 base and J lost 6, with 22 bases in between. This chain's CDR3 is CASSLFRYPGSLRNEQFF. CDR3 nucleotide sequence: TGTGCCAGCAGTTTATTTCGGTATCCCGGGAGTTTGCGCAATGAGCAGTTCTTC.

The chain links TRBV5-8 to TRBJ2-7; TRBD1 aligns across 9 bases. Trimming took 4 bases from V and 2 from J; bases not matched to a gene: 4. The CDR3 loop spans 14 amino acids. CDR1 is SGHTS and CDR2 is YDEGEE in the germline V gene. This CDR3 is CASSTWTGAYEQYV. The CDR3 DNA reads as TGTGCCAGCAGCACCTGGACAGGGGCCTACGAGCAGTACGTC.

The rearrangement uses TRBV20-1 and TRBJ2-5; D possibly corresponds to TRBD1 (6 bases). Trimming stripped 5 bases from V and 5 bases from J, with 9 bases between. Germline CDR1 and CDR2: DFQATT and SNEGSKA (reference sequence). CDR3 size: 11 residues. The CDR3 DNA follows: TGCAGTGCTTACCAGGGGGAGACCCAGTACTTC. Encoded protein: CSAYQGETQYF.

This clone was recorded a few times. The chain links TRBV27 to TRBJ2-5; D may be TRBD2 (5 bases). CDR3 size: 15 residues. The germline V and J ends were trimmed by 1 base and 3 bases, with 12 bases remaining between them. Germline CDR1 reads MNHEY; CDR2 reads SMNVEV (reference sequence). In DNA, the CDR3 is TGTGCCAGCAGTTTATGGGCGGGCACGGAAGAGACCCAGTACTTC. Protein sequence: CASSLWAGTEETQYF.

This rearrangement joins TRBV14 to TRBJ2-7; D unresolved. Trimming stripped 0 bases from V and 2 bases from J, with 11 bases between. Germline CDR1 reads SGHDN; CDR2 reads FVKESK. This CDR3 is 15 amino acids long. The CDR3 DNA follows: TGTGCCAGCAGCCAAGAATCTGACTTAGCCTACGAGCAGTACTTC. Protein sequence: CASSQESDLAYEQYF.

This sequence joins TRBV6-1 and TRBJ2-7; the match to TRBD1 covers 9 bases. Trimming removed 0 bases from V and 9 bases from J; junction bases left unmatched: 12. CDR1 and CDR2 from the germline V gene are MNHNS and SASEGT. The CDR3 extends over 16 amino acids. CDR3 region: CASSEARSGTGTVQYF. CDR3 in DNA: TGTGCCAGCAGTGAAGCCCGGAGCGGGACAGGGACTGTGCAGTACTTC.

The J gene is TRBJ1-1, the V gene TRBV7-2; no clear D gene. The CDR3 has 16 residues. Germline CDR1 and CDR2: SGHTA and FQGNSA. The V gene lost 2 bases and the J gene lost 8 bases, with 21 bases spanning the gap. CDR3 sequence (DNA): TGTGCCAGCAGCTTAAGTTCTGCCAGGCAGCACCAAGAAGCTTTCTTT. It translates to CASSLSSARQHQEAFF.

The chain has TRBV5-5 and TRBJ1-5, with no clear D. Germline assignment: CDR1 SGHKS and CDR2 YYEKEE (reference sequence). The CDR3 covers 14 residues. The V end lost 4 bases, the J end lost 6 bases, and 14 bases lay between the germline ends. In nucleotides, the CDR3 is TGTGCCAGCAGCCGCGTTGGGGAGGGTCAGCCCCAGCATTTT. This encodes CASSRVGEGQPQHF.

Here the CDR3 DNA reads TGCGCCAGCAGCCTCCGGGATAACCCCTCCTATAATTCACCCCTCCACTTT. Translated, it gives CASSLRDNPSYNSPLHF. V and J are TRBV4-1 and TRBJ1-6; D is undetermined. CDR1 is MGHRA and CDR2 is YSYEKL in the germline V gene. The ends were cut back, 4 bases at V and 0 bases at J, with 13 bases in the middle. The CDR3 loop spans 17 amino acids.